This T cell receptor (beta chain) emerged from a study of T-cell reconstitution after alpha-beta-depleted transplantation in children. General observations from the study: Reportedly, only several hundred clones from non-depleted graft cells drove alpha-beta T-cell counts at about two months.

This CDR3 is built from 15 residues. V was trimmed by 2 bases and J by 6 bases, leaving 11 bases between them. There are many counts of this clonotype. Its antigen is currently unknown. It was with unique molecular identifiers that the TCRbeta library was prepared. TCRdb independently ran MiXCR on the PCR reads; one entry per CDR3 protein. The sample holds about 260,000 distinct CDR3 sequences, 11% seen once. The specimen comprised peripheral blood, sampled 180 days after TCRalphabeta/CD19-depleted stem cell transplant. The clonotype comes from a male patient aged 2 to 9 who had a stem cell transplant for chronic granulomatous disease, so the T cells may come from the graft donor. The V call is TRBV12-3 or TRBV12-4, the J call TRBJ1-6, with D unclear. CDR3 nucleotides: TGTGCCAGCAGTTTAAACAGCGCCCCTAATTCACCCCTCCACTTT. It yields the protein CASSLNSAPNSPLHF.